A single sample gave rise to the 3 T cell receptor beta chains below, sequenced in a study of T cells in Graves' hyperthyroidism and ophthalmopathy. From RNA transcripts, TCR beta CDR3 regions were amplified. First-round RT-PCR of the TCR CDR3 relied on the HTBI primer set. TCRdb used MiXCR to reprocess the multiplex PCR reads, holding one entry per CDR3 protein. The table shows approximately 400,000 distinct CDR3 sequences, with 11% to 15% occurring only once. Sequences were obtained from blood. The origin of the receptors is an older woman with Graves' hyperthyroidism.

This clonotype was counted ten times or more. J is TRBJ1-3 and V is TRBV20-1, with D tentatively TRBD1 (6 bases). The CDR3 is made up of 14 amino acids. V was shortened by 4 bases and J by 0 bases, with 10 bases between the two germline ends. Germline V gives CDR1 DFQATT, CDR2 SNEGSKA (reference sequence). CDR3 loop: CSAMDSNSGNTIYF. The CDR3 region has the DNA TGCAGTGCTATGGACAGCAACTCTGGAAACACCATATATTTT.

This clonotype showed up many times. This rearrangement joins TRBV6-1 to TRBJ1-1; 9 positions agree with TRBD1. J gave up 5 bases and V 6 bases, and 13 bases lay outside the gene matches. Germline V CDR1 and CDR2: MNHNS, SASEGT. The CDR3 is 16 residues long. CDR3 region: CASSPGQGRGRTEAFF. CDR3 nucleotides: TGTGCCAGCAGCCCGGGACAGGGAAGAGGTAGGACTGAAGCTTTCTTT.

In its sample, this clonotype was seen many times. The gene calls are TRBV6-4 and TRBJ1-6, with D maybe TRBD1 (5 bases). Between the trimmed V and J ends, which lost 6 bases and 5 bases, there was a span of 14 bases. CDR3 size: 15 residues. Germline V gene sequence: CDR1 MRHNA, CDR2 SNTAGT. CDR3 residues: CASSRSGTDNSPLHF. The CDR3 coding sequence is TGTGCCAGCAGCAGAAGCGGGACGGATAATTCACCCCTCCACTTT.